Following are 9 T cell receptor beta chains from one sample sequenced in a study of T-cell reconstitution after alpha-beta-depleted transplantation in children. It was with unique molecular identifiers that the TCRbeta library was prepared. TCRdb re-analysed the PCR reads in MiXCR, keeping a single row per CDR3 protein. This sample has approximately 500,000 distinct CDR3 sequences, with roughly a quarter found just once. The specimen was PBMCs, collected before TCRalphabeta/CD19-depleted stem cell transplant. The receptors stem from a boy under two years old with Wiskott-Aldrich syndrome, due to receive a stem cell transplant.

The chain joins TRBV20-1 to TRBJ2-4; TRBD2 matches 7 bases. Per germline, CDR1 DFQATT and CDR2 SNEGSKA (reference sequence). V lost 6 bases and J lost 0; bases outside the gene matches: 17. The CDR3 has 18 residues. CDR3 amino acids: CSALLIRAGPIAKNIQYF. The CDR3 DNA follows: TGCAGTGCCTTACTTATCAGAGCGGGGCCGATAGCCAAAAACATTCAGTACTTC.

In this sample, this clonotype turned up a few times. The CDR3 region has the DNA TGTGCCAGCAGCGTAGGGGGGACCTCTCCCGGGGAGCTGTTTTTT. Its protein is CASSVGGTSPGELFF. J is TRBJ2-2 and V is TRBV9, with D perhaps matching TRBD1 or TRBD2 (5 bases each). V lost 0 bases and J lost 6, with 12 bases in between. Per germline, CDR1 SGDLS and CDR2 YYNGEE. The CDR3 loop spans 15 amino acids.

This chain connects TRBV5-1 to TRBJ2-7; TRBD2 matches 7 bases. J gave up 3 bases and V 4 bases, and 7 bases lay outside the gene matches. This CDR3 is 14 amino acids long. Germline CDR1 reads SGHRS; CDR2 reads YFSETQ. In DNA form, the CDR3 reads TGCGCCAGCAGCCTGGGGAGGGGCTTCTACGAGCAGTACTTC. It yields the protein CASSLGRGFYEQYF.

This clonotype was seen more than once but under ten times. The V and J genes are TRBV11-2 and TRBJ2-1; 11 bases are a match to TRBD2. The trim removed 5 bases at V and 8 bases at J, leaving 8 bases unmatched. This CDR3 comprises 15 residues. CDR1 and CDR2 from the germline V gene are SGHAT and FQNNGV. CDR3 in amino acids: CASSNLAGGLYEQFF. The CDR3 DNA reads as TGTGCCAGCAGCAATCTAGCGGGAGGTCTTTATGAGCAGTTCTTC.

In its sample, this clonotype was seen a few times. The rearrangement joins TRBV10-3 to TRBJ2-3; 7 positions agree with TRBD1. This CDR3 comprises 14 residues. Germline V lookup: CDR1 ENHRY, CDR2 SYGVKD. V shed 8 bases and J 0 bases; nucleotides not matched to a gene: 5. The CDR3 region has the DNA TGTGCCATCCAAGGGACAGCGAGCACAGATACGCAGTATTTT. Translation: CAIQGTASTDTQYF.

This clonotype turned up a few times. This chain joins TRBV5-1 and TRBJ2-1; 7 bases are a match to TRBD1. The CDR3 sequence is 16 residues long. Looked up from germline, CDR1 is SGHRS and CDR2 is YFSETQ. V gave up 5 bases and J gave up 5 bases; unmatched junction bases: 13. The DNA of the CDR3 is TGCGCCAGCAGACCTCCCTACAGGGGTCAGAACAATGAGCAGTTCTTC. Its protein product is CASRPPYRGQNNEQFF.

The chain joins TRBV7-2 to TRBJ2-1, with D unresolved. CDR1 is SGHTA, CDR2 FQGNSA, per germline. Deletions cut 1 base from V and 5 bases from J, with 6 bases between. The CDR3 runs to 13 residues. The CDR3 DNA sequence: TGTGCCAGCAGCTTAGACGCCAACAATGAGCAGTTCTTC. It encodes CASSLDANNEQFF.

The rearrangement uses TRBV5-1 and TRBJ2-7, with TRBD2 matching 12 bases. CDR1 and CDR2 from the germline V gene are SGHRS and YFSETQ. This CDR3 is 17 amino acids long. Trimming at V came to 3 bases and at J to 5 bases, leaving 12 bases not matched to a gene. As DNA, the CDR3 is TGCGCCAGCAGCTCCGGTGGTCTAGCGGGAGGGTTCGACGAGCAGTACTTC. It is translated as CASSSGGLAGGFDEQYF.

The chain uses TRBV10-3 and TRBJ2-5, with unresolved D. Germline V lookup: CDR1 ENHRY, CDR2 SYGVKD. With 4 bases removed from V and 5 bases from J, the gap between germline ends came to 14 bases. This CDR3 is built from 14 residues. The CDR3 is CAISARPASETQYF. DNA of the CDR3: TGTGCCATCAGTGCCCGACCTGCGAGCGAGACCCAGTACTTC.